Listed here are 20 T cell receptor beta chains from one sample, sequenced in a study of cytomegalovirus exposure and HLA in healthy donors. The PCR had 60 Vbeta and 13 Jbeta primers. TCRdb keeps only in-frame clones here, not all; method: immunoSEQ multiplex PCR. Seen in this sample are tens of thousands of clones; the ten most common clones hold 15% to 20%. Sample: PBMCs. The source is a male donor in good health and CMV-seropositive.

The chain links TRBV25-1 to TRBJ1-3, with TRBD1 matching 9 bases. From germline, CDR1 is MGHDK and CDR2 SYGVNS. The junction had 8 bases not matched to a gene; V was cut back by 5 bases and J by 0 bases. The CDR3 is made up of 17 amino acids. The CDR3 region is CASSSGTGYSSGNTIYF. As DNA, the CDR3 is TGTGCCAGCAGTAGCGGGACAGGGTACAGCTCTGGAAACACCATATATTTT.

V gene TRBV5-1 combines with J gene TRBJ2-7; 11 bases are a match to TRBD2. Germline CDR1 is SGHRS and CDR2 is YFSETQ. V shed 3 bases, J shed 5 bases, and the junction held 7 bases outside the gene matches. There are 15 residues in the CDR3. The CDR3 sequence: CASSSYGTSGDEQYF. The CDR3 bases are TGCGCCAGCAGCTCATACGGGACTAGCGGTGACGAGCAGTACTTC.

V usage is TRBV6-5 and J usage is TRBJ1-1; 8 bases match TRBD1. CDR3 size: 15 residues. The trim removed 6 bases at V and 4 bases at J, leaving 10 bases unmatched. Germline CDR1 and CDR2: MNHEY and SVGAGI. The CDR3 nucleotides are TGTGCCAGCAGAAATCCGGACAGGGAGAGCACTGAAGCTTTCTTT. Amino acid sequence: CASRNPDRESTEAFF.

This chain connects TRBV30 to TRBJ2-1; 7 nucleotides agree with TRBD2. Per the germline V gene, CDR1 is GTSNPN and CDR2 is SVGIG (reference sequence). The CDR3 consists of 13 residues. Trimming cost V 2 bases and J 8 bases; bases outside gene matches: 6. The CDR3 sequence is CAWSQLAGHEQFF. CDR3 nucleotide sequence: TGTGCCTGGAGTCAATTAGCGGGCCATGAGCAGTTCTTC.

This chain links TRBV9 with TRBJ1-1, with 7 positions matching TRBD1. Germline CDR1 is SGDLS and CDR2 is YYNGEE. CDR3 size: 15 residues. Unmatched junction bases numbered 7, after V lost 0 bases and J lost 5 bases. The CDR3 spells CASSVGAGGGTEAFF. CDR3 bases: TGTGCCAGCAGCGTAGGGGCAGGGGGTGGGACTGAAGCTTTCTTT.

CDR3 in amino acids: CASSLFREDGYTF. CDR3 nucleotide sequence: TGTGCCAGCAGCTTATTCAGGGAAGATGGCTACACCTTC. The chain joins TRBV7-3 to TRBJ1-2, with a weak D call TRBD1 (5 bases). The CDR3 has 13 residues. The ends were cut back, 2 bases at V and 6 bases at J, with 10 bases in the middle. Germline V gene sequence: CDR1 SGHTA, CDR2 FQGTGA. Using reference TRBV7-3 and TRBJ1-2 for the parts outside the CDR3, the full variable domain is GAGVSQTPSNKVTEKGKYVELRCDPISGHTALYWYRQSLGQGPEFLIYFQGTGAADDSGLPNDRFFAVRPEGSVSTLKIQRTERGDSAVYLCASSLFREDGYTFGSGTRLTVV.

The chain has TRBV28 and TRBJ1-2, with D perhaps matching TRBD1 (5 bases). Germline V gene lookup returns CDR1 MDHEN and CDR2 SYDVKM. CDR3 length: 13 amino acids. V was clipped by 8 bases and J by 0 bases, with 10 bases between them. The DNA for the CDR3 is TGTGCCAGCGGATCGGGGGCTAACTATGGCTACACCTTC. Protein sequence: CASGSGANYGYTF.

This sequence joins TRBV28 and TRBJ1-1; perhaps TRBD1 as D (5 bases). The V and J ends lost 6 bases and 2 bases respectively, with 13 bases between them. CDR1 and CDR2 (germline): MDHEN, SYDVKM. The CDR3 is 14 residues long. This chain's CDR3 is CASRLNGANTEAFF. The CDR3 DNA reads as TGTGCCAGCAGGCTCAATGGGGCCAACACTGAAGCTTTCTTT.

The rearrangement joins TRBV19 to TRBJ2-2; D remains unclear. This CDR3 spans 13 amino acids. Germline V CDR1 and CDR2: LNHDA, SQIVND (reference sequence). V was trimmed by 1 base and J by 2 bases, leaving 2 bases between them. CDR3 in amino acids: CASSIANTGELFF. The CDR3 DNA reads as TGTGCCAGTAGTATAGCTAACACCGGGGAGCTGTTTTTT.

The V and J genes are TRBV6-6 and TRBJ1-4; 8 nucleotides line up with TRBD1. The CDR3 consists of 16 residues. Germline V gene lookup returns CDR1 MNHNY and CDR2 SVGAGI (reference sequence). V was pared by 2 bases and J by 3 bases, with 5 bases of the junction left unmatched. The CDR3 DNA sequence: TGTGCCAGCAGTTACCCCAGGGGGCAGGCTAATGAAAAACTGTTTTTT. Translation: CASSYPRGQANEKLFF.

The chain employs TRBV11-2 and TRBJ2-7, with 9 bases that match TRBD2. Germline V gene sequence: CDR1 SGHAT, CDR2 FQNNGV. The ends lost 5 bases at V and 3 bases at J; junction bases unmatched: 11. The CDR3 has 16 residues. As DNA, the CDR3 is TGTGCCAGCAGCATGCGTCAGGGACTAGCTTTCTACGAGCAGTACTTC. Protein product: CASSMRQGLAFYEQYF.

CDR3 nucleotides: TGTGCCAGCAGCTTACGGGAGGAAAGTTACGAGCAGTACTTC. Amino acids: CASSLREESYEQYF. The chain uses TRBV11-3 and TRBJ2-7, with 7 bases aligning to TRBD2. In germline, CDR1 is SGHNT, CDR2 YENEEA. The CDR3 spans 14 residues. Trimming took 2 bases from V and 4 from J; bases not matched to a gene: 5.

The chain has TRBV28 and TRBJ1-5; possible D gene TRBD1, 6 bases. In germline, CDR1 is MDHEN, CDR2 SYDVKM. V lost 5 bases to trimming and J lost 6 bases, with 17 bases between them. CDR3 length equals 15 residues. The CDR3 spells CASSPRGGISQPQHF. CDR3 coding DNA: TGTGCCAGCAGTCCCCGTGGGGGCATTAGTCAGCCCCAGCATTTT.

The chain carries TRBV28 and TRBJ2-6; D gene unclear. The CDR3 has 14 amino acids. Germline CDR1 is MDHEN and CDR2 is SYDVKM. Trimming pared 5 bases from V and 4 bases from J, leaving 9 bases between. The CDR3 coding sequence is TGTGCCAGCAGTACAGTCTTCGGGGCCAACGTCCTGACTTTC. This encodes CASSTVFGANVLTF. Supplemented by reference TRBV28 and TRBJ2-6, the full variable domain reads DVKVTQSSRYLVKRTGEKVFLECVQDMDHENMFWYRQDPGLGLRLIYFSYDVKMKEKGDIPEGYSVSREKKERFSLILESASTNQTSMYLCASSTVFGANVLTFGAGSRLTVL.

The CDR3 sequence: CASSMRTGYRNTEAFF. In nucleotides, the CDR3 is TGTGCCAGCAGTATGAGGACAGGGTATCGGAACACTGAAGCTTTCTTT. The chain carries TRBV27 and TRBJ1-1; 8 positions agree with TRBD1. The CDR3 runs to 16 residues. Germline V gives CDR1 MNHEY, CDR2 SMNVEV (reference sequence). V was clipped by 5 bases and J by 1 base; unmatched bases: 9.

The V and J genes are TRBV10-1 and TRBJ1-1; D ambiguous. CDR1 is WNHNN, CDR2 SYGVQD, per germline (reference sequence). This CDR3 region has 14 residues. V lost 0 bases to trimming and J lost 4 bases, with 9 bases between them. Written as DNA, the CDR3 is TGCGCCAGCAGTGAGTCAACAGTGGGCACTGAAGCTTTCTTT. Translation gives CASSESTVGTEAFF.

This chain uses TRBV28 with TRBJ2-5, with TRBD2 matching 9 bases. The CDR3 runs to 15 residues. Germline CDR1 and CDR2: MDHEN and SYDVKM. V lost 6 bases to trimming and J lost 11 bases; unmatched junction nucleotides: 16. This CDR3 reads CASSLHQRGVPEQYF. The CDR3 DNA reads as TGTGCCAGCAGCCTCCACCAGCGGGGGGTACCGGAGCAGTACTTC.

A remark on this clone: In the same sample, other DNA sequences code for this CDR3. The rearrangement joins TRBV7-3 to TRBJ2-3; D is unresolved. Trimming removed 5 bases from V and 0 bases from J, with 18 bases in between. CDR1 is SGHTA and CDR2 is FQGTGA in the germline V gene. The CDR3 loop spans 17 amino acids. The DNA for the CDR3 is TGTGCCAGCAGCCTAGTTGTGAGTTCCACTAGCACAGATACGCAGTATTTT. Its translation: CASSLVVSSTSTDTQYF.

The V call is TRBV29-1, the J call TRBJ2-2, with 7 bases identical to TRBD1. The germline V gene encodes CDR1 SQVTM and CDR2 ANQGSEA. This CDR3 is built from 12 residues. V dropped 7 bases and J dropped 6; count of bases not matched to a gene: 5. Here the CDR3 DNA reads TGCAGCGGGCAACAGGGGTCCGGGGAGCTGTTTTTT. It codes for CSGQQGSGELFF.

The rearrangement uses TRBV4-2 and TRBJ2-7; TRBD2 matches at 8 bases. The CDR3 totals 16 residues. Per germline, CDR1 LGHNA and CDR2 YNFKEQ. Losses at the gene ends were 1 base for V and 2 bases for J; bases not matched to a gene: 7. In DNA form, the CDR3 reads TGTGCCAGCAGCCAAGCCAGCGGGAGCACTACCTACGAGCAGTACTTC. Translated, it gives CASSQASGSTTYEQYF.